Below are 16 T cell receptor beta chains sequenced from a single sample in a study of T cell repertoires in cytomegalovirus infection. TCRdb analysed the reads with MiXCR anew, one entry per CDR3 protein. This table has just over 300,000 distinct CDR3 sequences, roughly 16% appearing once. The source material was PBMCs. These receptors were collected from a human donor in good health (CMV status not recorded). Some clones in this sample may be carry-over from other donors' samples.

This clonotype has a handful of counts. The V call is TRBV2, the J call TRBJ2-2; D not certain. In germline, CDR1 is SNHLY, CDR2 FYNNEI. With 5 bases removed from V and 1 base from J, the gap between germline ends came to 5 bases. The CDR3 has 13 residues. The CDR3 nucleotides read TGTGCCAGCAGTAAACAGAACACCGGGGAGCTGTTTTTT. This gives the protein CASSKQNTGELFF.

The V and J genes are TRBV12-3 or TRBV12-4 and TRBJ1-2; unclear D gene. V lost 4 bases and J 0 bases, leaving 9 bases between the germline ends. The CDR3 spans 14 residues. The CDR3 bases are TGTGCCAGCAGTTCGAGTAGAGCTAACTATGGCTACACCTTC. It is translated as CASSSSRANYGYTF.

The chain carries TRBV5-5 and TRBJ2-5; the match to TRBD1 covers 8 bases. This CDR3 is built from 17 residues. Germline V gene data show CDR1 as SGHKS and CDR2 as YYEKEE (reference sequence). V lost 0 bases to trimming and J lost 1 base; unmatched junction nucleotides: 8. The CDR3 bases are TGTGCCAGCAGCTTGGTACCAAGTGGACAGGGCCAAGAGACCCAGTACTTC. Protein: CASSLVPSGQGQETQYF.

This chain joins TRBV4-3 and TRBJ1-1, with D unresolved. With 1 base removed from V and 5 bases from J, the gap between germline ends came to 11 bases. Germline V gene data show CDR1 as LGHNA and CDR2 as YSLEER. The CDR3 is 14 amino acids. CDR3 amino acids: CASSQVIGGTEAFF. The DNA for the CDR3 is TGCGCCAGCAGCCAAGTGATTGGAGGGACTGAAGCTTTCTTT.

This clonotype was counted many times. The chain links TRBV28 to TRBJ1-5, with 9 bases that match TRBD1. This CDR3 is 19 amino acids long. V was clipped by 6 bases and J by 0 bases; unmatched bases: 15. Germline CDR1 is MDHEN and CDR2 is SYDVKM. CDR3 loop: CASSAGTGLSPYSNQPQHF. For the CDR3, the DNA is TGTGCCAGCAGCGCTGGGACAGGGCTGTCCCCTTATAGCAATCAGCCCCAGCATTTT.

This clonotype came up a few times. This rearrangement joins TRBV28 to TRBJ2-7, with 8 bases that match TRBD1. The V segment lost 5 bases and the J segment 5 bases; nucleotides outside the gene matches: 11. The CDR3 is 15 amino acids. Germline CDR1 MDHEN, CDR2 SYDVKM. The CDR3 region has the DNA TGTGCCAGCAGTCCCGGGGACAGGCGGTCGAACGAGCAGTACTTC. It yields the protein CASSPGDRRSNEQYF.

The chain is built from TRBV6-1 and TRBJ1-2; 11 positions match TRBD1. From germline, CDR1 is MNHNS and CDR2 SASEGT. The junction had 11 bases not matched to a gene; V was cut back by 6 bases and J by 2 bases. The CDR3 covers 17 residues. The CDR3 sequence: CASRRRTGGAGNYGYTF. CDR3 bases: TGTGCCAGCAGACGGAGGACAGGGGGCGCTGGAAACTATGGCTACACCTTC.

The chain recombines TRBV11-2 with TRBJ1-6, with unresolved D. With 2 bases removed from V and 10 bases from J, the gap between germline ends came to 12 bases. The CDR3 is 14 residues long. Per germline, CDR1 SGHAT and CDR2 FQNNGV. The CDR3 spells CASSLQLKDSPLHF. The CDR3 region has the DNA TGTGCCAGCAGCTTACAGCTCAAGGACTCACCCCTCCACTTT.

The chain is built from TRBV12-3 or TRBV12-4 and TRBJ1-1; 10 positions match TRBD1. After removal of 11 bases from V and 4 bases from J, the junction contained 7 bases not matched to a gene. The CDR3 is 13 amino acids. CDR3 DNA: TGTGCCTCCGGGCGACAGGGGGCCACTGAAGCTTTCTTT. This translates into CASGRQGATEAFF.

V usage is TRBV19 and J usage is TRBJ1-1; the D gene is possibly TRBD1 (5 bases). The CDR3 is 15 amino acids. The V gene lost 0 bases and the J gene lost 4 bases, with 12 bases spanning the gap. Looked up from germline, CDR1 is LNHDA and CDR2 is SQIVND (reference sequence). The CDR3 here is CASSIEVGRGTEAFF. CDR3 bases: TGTGCCAGTAGTATAGAAGTTGGGAGGGGCACTGAAGCTTTCTTT.

This clonotype turned up a few times. The gene calls are TRBV2 and TRBJ1-3, with D maybe TRBD1 (5 bases). Germline V gives CDR1 SNHLY, CDR2 FYNNEI. V gave up 10 bases and J gave up 0 bases, with 16 bases separating them. CDR3 length equals 15 residues. CDR3 DNA sequence: TGTGCCACCAAGAGGGACTCGAGCTCTGGAAACACCATATATTTT. As protein: CATKRDSSSGNTIYF. Filled out from reference TRBV2 and TRBJ1-3, the complete variable domain reads EPEVTQTPSHQVTQMGQEVILRCVPISNHLYFYWYRQILGQKVEFLVSFYNNEISEKSEIFDDQFSVERPDGSNFTLKIRSTKLEDSAMYFCATKRDSSSGNTIYFGEGSWLTVV.

CDR3 sequence reads: CASSTRHRDTEAFF. The CDR3 DNA reads as TGTGCCAGCAGTACGCGTCACCGAGACACTGAAGCTTTCTTT. The chain joins TRBV6-2 or TRBV6-3 to TRBJ1-1; D not resolved. V was shortened by 5 bases and J by 3 bases, with 13 bases between the two germline ends. The germline V gene encodes CDR1 MNHEY and CDR2 SVGEGT. The length of the CDR3 is 14 residues.

This clonotype was detected many times. The rearrangement links TRBV7-8 to TRBJ2-7; weak D call: TRBD1 (6 bases). The CDR3 has 15 amino acids. Between the trimmed V and J ends, which lost 4 bases and 1 base, there was a span of 14 bases. CDR1 is SGHVS, CDR2 FQNEAQ, per germline. The CDR3 DNA follows: TGTGCCAGCAGCTATGCCGGGACACTATCCTACGAGCAGTACTTC. It codes for CASSYAGTLSYEQYF.

This clonotype was picked up a small number of times. The chain carries TRBV20-1 and TRBJ1-4; D is uncertain. The CDR3 sequence is 12 residues long. Germline V CDR1 and CDR2: DFQATT, SNEGSKA (reference sequence). Deletions cut 1 base from V and 6 bases from J, with 6 bases between. The CDR3 nucleotides read TGCAGTGCTAGAGGACTGGATGAAAAACTGTTTTTT. This sequence encodes CSARGLDEKLFF.

There are a few counts of this clonotype. The CDR3 protein is CASSLGLRGAGTEAFF. The DNA for the CDR3 is TGTGCCAGCAGCTTAGGACTCAGGGGAGCGGGCACTGAAGCTTTCTTT. The chain employs TRBV11-2 and TRBJ1-1; D may be TRBD1 (6 bases). V was cut by 1 base and J by 4 bases, with 16 bases left in between. Looked up from germline, CDR1 is SGHAT and CDR2 is FQNNGV. This CDR3 is 16 amino acids long.

The chain combines TRBV7-6 with TRBJ1-2; D is ambiguous. This CDR3 is built from 13 residues. V lost 3 bases and J 2 bases, leaving 7 bases between the germline ends. Germline CDR1 and CDR2: SGHVS and FNYEAQ. The CDR3 DNA follows: TGTGCCAGCAGCTTTAGCGAGAACTATGGCTACACCTTC. Encoded protein: CASSFSENYGYTF.